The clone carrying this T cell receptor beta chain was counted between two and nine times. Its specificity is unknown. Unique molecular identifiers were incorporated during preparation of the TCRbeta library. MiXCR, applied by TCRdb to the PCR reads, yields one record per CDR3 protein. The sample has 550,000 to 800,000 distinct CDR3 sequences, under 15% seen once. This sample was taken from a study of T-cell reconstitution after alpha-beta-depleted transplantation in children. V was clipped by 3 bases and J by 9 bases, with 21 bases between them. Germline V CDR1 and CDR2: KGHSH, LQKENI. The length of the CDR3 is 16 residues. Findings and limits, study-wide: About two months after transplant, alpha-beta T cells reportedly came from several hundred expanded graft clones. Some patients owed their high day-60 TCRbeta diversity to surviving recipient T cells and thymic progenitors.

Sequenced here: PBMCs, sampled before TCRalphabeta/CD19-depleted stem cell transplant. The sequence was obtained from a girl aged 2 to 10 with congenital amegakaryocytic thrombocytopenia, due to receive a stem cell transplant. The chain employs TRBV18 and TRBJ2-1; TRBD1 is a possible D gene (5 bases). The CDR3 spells CASSPIGSSGAFEQFF. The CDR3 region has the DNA TGTGCCAGCTCACCTATTGGGTCCTCTGGGGCGTTTGAGCAGTTCTTC.